These 16 T cell receptor beta chains were sequenced from one sample in a study of post-analysis software for immune sequencing data. Study-level points and caveats: Five TRBV segments, including TRBV5-6, TRBV5-1 and TRBV20-1, were more frequent in patients than controls.

Their antigen targets remain unknown. Unique molecular identifiers featured in each of the TCR beta cDNA libraries. Each CDR3 protein gets one entry after TCRdb re-called the PCR reads with MiXCR. The table shows fewer than 850,000 distinct CDR3 sequences, with about 32% occurring only once. Sequencing was performed on blood. The receptors were sampled from a girl aged 5-17 years with multiple sclerosis.

This clonotype was observed a single time. One end of the junction fails to match germline, which may point to a read error. The V call is TRBV5-1, the J call TRBJ2-1; no firm D call. In germline, CDR1 is SGHRS, CDR2 YFSETQ. This CDR3 is built from 14 residues. CDR3 sequence: CAGSLVVGNNEQFF. The DNA for the CDR3 is TGCGCCGGCAGCTTGGTAGTTGGGAACAATGAGCAGTTCTTC.

This clonotype came up a few times. The CDR3 nucleotides are TGCGCCAGCAGCTTGGTGTTGTACAGTAGCTCCTACGAGCAGTACTTC. Translated: CASSLVLYSSSYEQYF. The chain has TRBV5-1 and TRBJ2-7; D remains ambiguous. The CDR3 sequence is 16 residues long. The ends were cut back, 0 bases at V and 0 bases at J, with 13 bases in the middle. Germline V gene lookup returns CDR1 SGHRS and CDR2 YFSETQ. The whole variable domain, filled in from reference TRBV5-1 and TRBJ2-7, reads KAGVTQTPRYLIKTRGQQVTLSCSPISGHRSVSWYQQTPGQGLQFLFEYFSETQRNKGNFPGRFSGRQFSNSRSEMNVSTLELGDSALYLCASSLVLYSSSYEQYFGPGTRLTVT.

In this sample, this clonotype turned up a few times. The rearrangement links TRBV6-2 or TRBV6-3 to TRBJ2-1; no clear D gene. Looked up from germline, CDR1 is MNHEY and CDR2 is SVGEGT. This CDR3 contains 15 residues. Trimming took 1 base from V and 5 from J, leaving 12 bases between them. The CDR3 loop reads CASSYFSSVDNEQFF. The CDR3 DNA follows: TGTGCCAGCAGTTACTTCTCCAGCGTGGACAATGAGCAGTTCTTC.

This clonotype has a count of ten or more. The chain combines TRBV12-3 or TRBV12-4 with TRBJ1-2; 10 bases align to TRBD1. This CDR3 is 14 amino acids long. The junction had 3 bases not matched to a gene; V was cut back by 5 bases and J by 3 bases. The DNA of the CDR3 is TGTGCCAGCAGTGCGGGACAGGGGTACTATGGCTACACCTTC. Translating it yields CASSAGQGYYGYTF.

This chain connects TRBV6-6 to TRBJ2-1; no reliable D call. From germline, CDR1 is MNHNY and CDR2 SVGAGI (reference sequence). V dropped 2 bases and J dropped 8 bases, with 16 bases sitting between them. This CDR3 region has 15 residues. The DNA for the CDR3 is TGTGCCAGCAGTTACGGTGACACCAAAAACGATGAGCAGTTCTTC. Translating it yields CASSYGDTKNDEQFF.

Concerning this clonotype itself: A much larger clone differs by one base, so this may be a read error. This rearrangement joins TRBV2 to TRBJ2-3; D unclear. The V end was cut by 10 bases, the J end by 2 bases, with 4 bases between. The CDR3 has 10 residues. Germline CDR1 reads SNHLY; CDR2 reads FYNNEI. CDR3 nucleotide sequence: TGTGCCACCCACACAGATACGCAGTATTTT. This codes for CATHTDTQYF.

This clonotype showed up just a few times. For the CDR3, the DNA is TGTGCCAGCAGCTTAGCGCCCGGGACCAACACAGATACGCAGTATTTT. Translation gives CASSLAPGTNTDTQYF. J is TRBJ2-3 and V is TRBV7-6; either TRBD1 or TRBD2 may supply D (5 bases each). The V end lost 0 bases, the J end lost 2 bases, and 12 bases lay between the germline ends. The CDR3 sequence is 16 residues long. From germline, CDR1 is SGHVS and CDR2 FNYEAQ.

This chain uses TRBV6-5 with TRBJ1-1; 9 positions match TRBD1. Germline trimming cut 0 bases from V and 5 bases from J; bases unmatched to any gene: 13. Germline assignment: CDR1 MNHEY and CDR2 SVGAGI. The CDR3 length is 18 residues. Here the CDR3 DNA reads TGTGCCAGCAGTTACTCGACAGACAGGGGGGTTCCTTTAACTGAAGCTTTCTTT. Its translation is CASSYSTDRGVPLTEAFF.

The chain is built from TRBV5-5 and TRBJ2-1; D might be TRBD1 or TRBD2, each matching 5 bases. The CDR3 consists of 17 residues. Germline lookup yields CDR1 SGHKS and CDR2 YYEKEE (reference sequence). V lost 0 bases and J 6 bases, leaving 19 bases between the germline ends. Here the CDR3 DNA reads TGTGCCAGCAGCTTGGTATGGGCTAGCTGGGGGAGCAATGAGCAGTTCTTC. Protein product: CASSLVWASWGSNEQFF.

The rearrangement uses TRBV2 and TRBJ2-7; 14 positions agree with TRBD2. CDR3 length equals 17 residues. The ends lost 4 bases at V and 3 bases at J; junction bases unmatched: 8. The V gene's germline CDR1 is SNHLY and CDR2 FYNNEI. In DNA, the CDR3 is TGTGCCAGCAGTGGGAGGAATGGGACTAGCGGGAGCTACGAGCAGTACTTC. Protein sequence: CASSGRNGTSGSYEQYF.

This chain connects TRBV19 to TRBJ2-7; a possible D gene is TRBD2 (6 bases). This CDR3 comprises 14 residues. The V and J ends lost 3 bases and 3 bases respectively, with 12 bases between them. Germline CDR1 is LNHDA and CDR2 is SQIVND (reference sequence). The CDR3: CASSMTLASYEQYF. CDR3 in DNA: TGTGCCAGTAGTATGACCCTAGCGAGCTACGAGCAGTACTTC.

The V call is TRBV12-3 or TRBV12-4, the J call TRBJ1-2; D call uncertain. The CDR3 loop spans 11 amino acids. Trimming shortened V by 5 bases and J by 8 bases, and 9 bases separated the two germline ends. CDR3 nucleotide sequence: TGTGCCAGCAGTCCCGCGTCGGGCTACACCTTC. This gives the protein CASSPASGYTF.

The chain joins TRBV11-2 to TRBJ1-2; D is possibly TRBD1 (6 bases). CDR1 SGHAT and CDR2 FQNNGV come from the germline V gene. The length of the CDR3 is 13 residues. Trimming removed 5 bases from V and 8 bases from J, with 15 bases in between. CDR3 nucleotides: TGTGCCAGCAGCCAAGAGGGGGGGCAGGGCTACACCTTC. This translates into CASSQEGGQGYTF.

This clonotype turned up a few times. The chain employs TRBV15 and TRBJ2-7; 7 nucleotides match TRBD2. The CDR3 extends over 17 amino acids. Trimming cost V 0 bases and J 0 bases; bases outside gene matches: 8. Germline V gene sequence: CDR1 LNHNV, CDR2 YYDKDF (reference sequence). The CDR3, as DNA: TGTGCCACCAGCAGAGATAGAGGTCCGGGGGGCTCCTACGAGCAGTACTTC. It specifies CATSRDRGPGGSYEQYF.

This clonotype was counted once. V gene TRBV7-2 combines with J gene TRBJ1-6, with D perhaps TRBD1 (6 bases). Germline CDR1 is SGHTA and CDR2 is FQGNSA. The CDR3 has 18 residues. Trimming shortened V by 4 bases and J by 0 bases, and 16 bases separated the two germline ends. CDR3: CASSWPGGQSSYNSPLHF. As DNA, the CDR3 is TGTGCCAGCAGCTGGCCGGGGGGCCAGAGCTCCTATAATTCACCCCTCCACTTT.

The rearrangement joins TRBV24-1 to TRBJ2-3; D is ambiguous. Germline CDR1 and CDR2: KGHDR and SFDVKD. CDR3 length: 14 amino acids. V was shortened by 6 bases and J by 0 bases, with 9 bases between the two germline ends. CDR3 amino acids: CATSLDPSTDTQYF. The CDR3 region has the DNA TGTGCCACCAGTCTAGACCCCAGCACAGATACGCAGTATTTT.